What follows are 13 T cell receptor beta chains derived from one specimen sequenced in a study of blood T cell repertoires in COVID-19. The protocol was immunoSEQ multiplex PCR, while the TCRdb copy is restricted to in-frame clones and leaves out a portion. The sample has 340,000 or so clones, about 86% seen once; the top ten hold around 4.5%. Sequencing input: PBMCs or T cells enriched from blood (not recorded which). Every receptor here comes from a woman between 35 and 50 years old with acute COVID-19.

The chain uses TRBV19 and TRBJ1-5; 10 positions agree with TRBD1. V lost 1 base and J lost 4; bases outside the gene matches: 7. The CDR3 sequence is 17 residues long. Germline CDR1 is LNHDA and CDR2 is SQIVND (reference sequence). The CDR3 nucleotides read TGTGCCAGTAGTATAGGGAAATGGGACAGGGGAAATCAGCCCCAGCATTTT. Its protein product is CASSIGKWDRGNQPQHF. Supplemented by reference TRBV19 and TRBJ1-5, the full variable domain reads DGGITQSPKYLFRKEGQNVTLSCEQNLNHDAMYWYRQDPGQGLRLIYYSQIVNDFQKGDIAEGYSVSREKKESFPLTVTSAQKNPTAFYLCASSIGKWDRGNQPQHFGDGTRLSIL.

V usage is TRBV4-2 and J usage is TRBJ2-5; 11 bases are a match to TRBD1. V dropped 0 bases and J dropped 1; count of bases not matched to a gene: 7. Per germline, CDR1 LGHNA and CDR2 YNFKEQ. The CDR3 runs to 18 residues. The CDR3 protein is CASSQDRGQGVFQETQYF. DNA for the CDR3: TGTGCCAGCAGCCAAGATAGGGGACAGGGGGTATTCCAAGAGACCCAGTACTTC.

The chain joins TRBV9 to TRBJ2-1, with 14 bases identical to TRBD2. The CDR3 contains 18 residues. Germline values: CDR1 SGDLS, CDR2 YYNGEE. Losses at the gene ends were 7 bases for V and 10 bases for J; bases not matched to a gene: 19. In nucleotides, the CDR3 is TGTGCCAGCCTCAGCCCAAATGCCGGGACTAGCGGGAGAGGCGAGCAGTTCTTC. It encodes CASLSPNAGTSGRGEQFF.

This clone was seen more than once but under ten times. V and J are TRBV2 and TRBJ1-4, with D maybe TRBD1 (5 bases). Looked up from germline, CDR1 is SNHLY and CDR2 is FYNNEI. The CDR3 runs to 14 residues. Trimming shortened V by 6 bases and J by 2 bases, and 10 bases separated the two germline ends. CDR3 in DNA: TGTGCCAGCAGGAAGACAGTGACTAATGAAAAACTGTTTTTT. It is translated as CASRKTVTNEKLFF.

The chain recombines TRBV18 with TRBJ1-2; D perhaps matches TRBD1 (6 bases). Germline CDR1 is KGHSH and CDR2 is LQKENI. Trimming removed 1 base at V and 3 bases at J, with 15 bases between. The CDR3 sequence is 16 residues long. The CDR3 DNA sequence: TGTGCCAGCTCACCACGGGGGCAAGTCCTCGACTATGGCTACACCTTC. Protein sequence: CASSPRGQVLDYGYTF. Full variable domain (rest looked up from reference TRBV18 and TRBJ1-2): NAGVMQNPRHLVRRRGQEARLRCSPMKGHSHVYWYRQLPEEGLKFMVYLQKENIIDESGMPKERFSAEFPKEGPSILRIQQVVRGDSAAYFCASSPRGQVLDYGYTFGSGTRLTVV.

The chain has TRBV10-1 and TRBJ1-3; D ambiguous. The CDR3 has 21 residues. V lost 6 bases and J lost 4, with 34 bases in between. Germline-derived CDR1 and CDR2 are WNHNN and SYGVQD (reference sequence). The CDR3 spells CASSENEARRGSKERGNTIYF. CDR3 nucleotide sequence: TGCGCCAGCAGCGAAAATGAAGCGAGACGCGGATCCAAAGAAAGAGGAAACACCATATATTTT.

This clone was seen only a few times. This sequence joins TRBV9 and TRBJ1-2; D is unclear. Trimming left V 1 base short and J 4 bases short, with 11 bases between. The germline CDR1 and CDR2 sequences are SGDLS and YYNGEE. This CDR3 is 14 amino acids long. The CDR3 DNA sequence: TGTGCCAGCAGCGTACTGAGCGGACCCTATGGCTACACCTTC. Translated: CASSVLSGPYGYTF. The whole variable domain, filled in from reference TRBV9 and TRBJ1-2, reads DSGVTQTPKHLITATGQRVTLRCSPRSGDLSVYWYQQSLDQGLQFLIQYYNGEERAKGNILERFSAQQFPDLHSELNLSSLELGDSALYFCASSVLSGPYGYTFGSGTRLTVV.

V is TRBV7-9 and J is TRBJ2-7; TRBD2 aligns across 13 bases. Germline V CDR1 and CDR2: SEHNR, FQNEAQ (reference sequence). The CDR3 totals 16 residues. V trimming: 3 bases; J trimming: 5 bases; junction bases outside the gene matches: 7. The CDR3 DNA follows: TGTGCCAGCAGCTTCGGACTAGCGGGAGTCAAGGACGAGCAGTACTTC. Residues: CASSFGLAGVKDEQYF.

The V and J genes are TRBV2 and TRBJ2-1, with D possibly being TRBD1 (6 bases). This CDR3 has 13 amino acids. Trimming left V 5 bases short and J 4 bases short, with 9 bases between. Germline lookup yields CDR1 SNHLY and CDR2 FYNNEI. The CDR3 coding sequence is TGTGCCAGCAGTCTCAGGGGATACAATGAGCAGTTCTTC. It translates to CASSLRGYNEQFF.

The V gene is TRBV7-2, the J gene TRBJ2-7; a weak D match, TRBD1 (5 bases). CDR1 and CDR2 from the germline V gene are SGHTA and FQGNSA. CDR3 length: 16 residues. V was cut by 5 bases and J by 3 bases, with 20 bases left in between. The CDR3 nucleotides read TGTGCCAGCAGCCCTATGGGGCAGGGCACTGGCTACGAGCAGTACTTC. Translating it yields CASSPMGQGTGYEQYF.

The rearrangement uses TRBV6-2 or TRBV6-3 and TRBJ1-5; 9 bases line up with TRBD1. CDR3 length: 19 residues. CDR1 and CDR2 from the germline V gene are MNHEY and SVGEGT. V trimming: 0 bases; J trimming: 7 bases; junction bases outside the gene matches: 16. The CDR3 loop is CASSYSIAAGTGIRQPQHF. Written as DNA, the CDR3 is TGTGCCAGCAGTTACTCAATCGCGGCCGGGACAGGGATTAGGCAGCCCCAGCATTTT.

This chain links TRBV9 with TRBJ2-2; 8 nucleotides line up with TRBD1. J was trimmed by 6 bases and V by 0 bases; bases with no gene match: 10. From germline, CDR1 is SGDLS and CDR2 YYNGEE. The CDR3 runs 17 residues. The CDR3 reads CASSVVGQGVIAGELFF. Here the CDR3 DNA reads TGTGCCAGCAGCGTAGTAGGACAGGGTGTTATAGCCGGGGAGCTGTTTTTT.

The chain employs TRBV6-2 or TRBV6-3 and TRBJ2-1, with 7 nucleotides matching TRBD2. Germline CDR1 reads MNHEY; CDR2 reads SVGEGT. The CDR3 extends over 15 amino acids. The ends lost 5 bases at V and 0 bases at J; junction bases unmatched: 4. DNA for the CDR3: TGTGCCAGCAGTCCGGGACTACTCTCCTACAATGAGCAGTTCTTC. Amino acids: CASSPGLLSYNEQFF.